This T cell receptor beta chain was sequenced in a study of STAT3 mutations in large granular lymphocyte leukemia. Overall study: Roughly half the longitudinally sequenced T-LGLL patients had canonical STAT3 mutations.

Produced via immunoSEQ multiplex PCR; TCRdb's table is partial and in-frame only. The table lists approximately 31,000 clones, around 87% of them singletons. Overall study findings and caveats: Some patients had dominant TCR clones larger than their STAT3 mutant burden. After therapy, about 35% of the 18 patients switched clonotypes, all new clones STAT3 wild type. Every T-LGLL patient had at least one immunodominant TCRbeta clonotype.

The table lists this clone with a few counts. As yet, its antigen is unknown. V was pared by 8 bases and J by 10 bases, with 15 bases between. The CDR3 is made up of 13 amino acids. Germline CDR1 reads SGHTA; CDR2 reads FQGNSA. Material: peripheral blood mononuclear cells. This TCR derives from a man aged 60 to 75 with T-cell large granular lymphocyte leukemia. Some clones in this sample may be carry-over from other donors' samples. V and J are TRBV7-2 and TRBJ1-6; D remains unclear. As DNA, the CDR3 is TGTGCCAGCCGGGCCACTCCTGGCTCACCCCTCCACTTT. Translating it yields CASRATPGSPLHF.